This T cell receptor beta chain came from a study of blood T cell repertoires in COVID-19. Study overall: Samples taken during acute and convalescent COVID-19 were collected in the United States, Italy and Spain. Nucleic acid was either cDNA or gDNA, and it came from T cells, B-cell-depleted T cells, or PBMCs.

The CDR3 runs to 16 residues. Germline values: CDR1 KGHDR, CDR2 SFDVKD. V lost 5 bases to trimming and J lost 5 bases; unmatched junction nucleotides: 8. In the study's own analysis: Estimates of nucleated cell counts were drawn from the amplification of reference gene primers. Profiling relied on immunoSEQ multiplex PCR, and the TCRdb table lists in-frame clones only, not all of them. The V and J calls and the clone size are those of that table, but D and trimming were determined from the DNA. The repertoire holds about 100,000 clones, roughly 85% seen once, with over 10% in the top ten. The chain combines TRBV24-1 with TRBJ2-3; 11 positions agree with TRBD1. The sample consisted of peripheral blood. The receptor comes from a woman aged 70 to 79 with acute or convalescent COVID-19. This chain's CDR3 is CATSATGQGVRDTQYF. CDR3 nucleotides: TGTGCCACCAGTGCAACGGGACAGGGGGTGAGAGATACGCAGTATTTT.